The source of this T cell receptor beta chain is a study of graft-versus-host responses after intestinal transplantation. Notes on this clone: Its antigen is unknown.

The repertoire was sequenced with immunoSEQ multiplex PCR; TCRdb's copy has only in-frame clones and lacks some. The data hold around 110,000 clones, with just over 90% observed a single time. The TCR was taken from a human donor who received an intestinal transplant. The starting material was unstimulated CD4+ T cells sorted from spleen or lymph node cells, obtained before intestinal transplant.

This CDR3 is CASRQGLGGYEQYF. The CDR3 nucleotides are TGCGCCAGCCGCCAGGGACTAGGGGGGTACGAGCAGTACTTC. The chain links TRBV10-2 to TRBJ2-7; 8 nucleotides line up with TRBD2. The trim removed 8 bases at V and 4 bases at J, leaving 10 bases unmatched. CDR1 WSHSY and CDR2 SAAADI come from the germline V gene. CDR3 length: 14 amino acids.